This paragraph covers one T cell receptor beta chain sequence. Its matching antigen is unknown. This entry is derived from a study of cytomegalovirus exposure and HLA in healthy donors. Across the study: The Caucasian-associated ancestry cluster held around 81% of a few hundred genotyped donors. Study findings and constraints: Rates of TCR association differed by HLA locus in a later analysis, with DRB1 highest and HLA-C lowest. A previous analysis found most TCR beta V segments productive roughly 87% or roughly 30% of the time.

The germline V gene has CDR1 MGHDK and CDR2 SYGVNS. This CDR3 is built from 14 residues. Trimming took 2 bases from V and 3 from J, leaving 9 bases between them. This PCR relied on a set of 60 Vbeta primers and 13 Jbeta primers. The data were produced by immunoSEQ multiplex PCR, yet TCRdb's version contains in-frame clones alone and is incomplete. Reported are under 65,000 clones; the ten largest clones contain about 3.6%. V is TRBV25-1 and J is TRBJ2-3, with D perhaps TRBD1 (6 bases). The sample consisted of PBMCs. The sequence derives from a woman under 30 in good health and CMV-seronegative. CDR3 nucleotide sequence: TGTGCCAGCAGTGAACTTAGGGGGACAGATACGCAGTATTTT. This codes for CASSELRGTDTQYF. Using reference TRBV25-1 and TRBJ2-3 for the parts outside the CDR3, the full variable domain is EADIYQTPRYLVIGTGKKITLECSQTMGHDKMYWYQQDPGMELHLIHYSYGVNSTEKGDLSSESTVSRIRTEHFPLTLESARPSHTSQYLCASSELRGTDTQYFGPGTRLTVL.